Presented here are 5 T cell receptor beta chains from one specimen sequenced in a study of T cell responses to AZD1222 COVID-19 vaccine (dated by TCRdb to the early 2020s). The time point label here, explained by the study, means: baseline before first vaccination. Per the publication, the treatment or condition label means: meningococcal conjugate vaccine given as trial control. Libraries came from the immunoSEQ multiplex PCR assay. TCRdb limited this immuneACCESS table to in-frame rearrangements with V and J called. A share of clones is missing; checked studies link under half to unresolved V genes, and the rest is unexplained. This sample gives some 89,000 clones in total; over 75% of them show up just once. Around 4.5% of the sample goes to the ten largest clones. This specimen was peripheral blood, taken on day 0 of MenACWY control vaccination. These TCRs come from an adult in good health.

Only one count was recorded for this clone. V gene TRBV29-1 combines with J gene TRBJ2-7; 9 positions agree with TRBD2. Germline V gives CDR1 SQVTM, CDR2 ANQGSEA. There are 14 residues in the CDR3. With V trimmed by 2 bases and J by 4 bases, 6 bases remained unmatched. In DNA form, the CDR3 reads TGCAGCGTTGAATATCTAGCGGGATCATACGAGCAGTACTTC. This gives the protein CSVEYLAGSYEQYF.

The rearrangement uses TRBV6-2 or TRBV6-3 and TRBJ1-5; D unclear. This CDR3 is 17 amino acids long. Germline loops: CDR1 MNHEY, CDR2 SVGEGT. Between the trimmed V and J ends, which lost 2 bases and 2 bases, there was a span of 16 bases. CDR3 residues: CASSYGLPAGGNQPQHF. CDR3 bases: TGTGCCAGCAGTTACGGATTGCCAGCCGGGGGCAATCAGCCCCAGCATTTT.

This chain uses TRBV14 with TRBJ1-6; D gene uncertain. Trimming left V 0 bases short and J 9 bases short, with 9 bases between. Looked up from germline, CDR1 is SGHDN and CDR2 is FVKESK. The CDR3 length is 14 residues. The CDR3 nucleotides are TGTGCCAGCAGCCAAGAGGTCCCGCGTTCACCCCTCCACTTT. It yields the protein CASSQEVPRSPLHF.

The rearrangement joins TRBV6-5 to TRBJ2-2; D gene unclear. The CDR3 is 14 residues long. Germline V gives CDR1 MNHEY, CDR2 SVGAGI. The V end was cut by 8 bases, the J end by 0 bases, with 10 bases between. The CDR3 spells CASSINTNTGELFF. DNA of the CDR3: TGTGCCAGCTCCATCAATACGAACACCGGGGAGCTGTTTTTT.

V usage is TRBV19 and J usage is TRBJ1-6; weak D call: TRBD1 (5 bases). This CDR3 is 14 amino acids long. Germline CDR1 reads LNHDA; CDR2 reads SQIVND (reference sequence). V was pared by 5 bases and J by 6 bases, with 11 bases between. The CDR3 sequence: CASSGGRANSPLHF. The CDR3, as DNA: TGTGCCAGTAGTGGGGGACGGGCTAATTCACCCCTCCACTTT.